Below are 16 T cell receptor beta chains sequenced from a single sample in a study of vaccination effects on CD4 cells after COVID-19. The antigens these receptors bind are not known. Assay used: immunoSEQ multiplex PCR; TCRdb lists only in-frame clones, some missing. The table records under 40,000 clones, about 73% of them present only once. Subsequent to 10 days of culture, CD4+ T cells were isolated. This specimen consisted of CD4+ T cells from PBMCs cultured without peptide, obtained before COVID-19 vaccination. All receptors come from a human donor who received a COVID-19 vaccine.

The chain is built from TRBV7-8 and TRBJ2-2; TRBD2 agrees at 9 bases. Trimming cost V 1 base and J 7 bases; bases outside gene matches: 10. This CDR3 is 17 amino acids long. Per germline, CDR1 SGHVS and CDR2 FQNEAQ. In DNA form, the CDR3 reads TGTGCCAGCAGCTTAGATTCAGCGGGGGGAGTTATCGGGGAGCTGTTTTTT. It translates to CASSLDSAGGVIGELFF.

This clone was picked up a small number of times. The chain uses TRBV7-9 and TRBJ1-2; D remains ambiguous. V was pared by 2 bases and J by 4 bases, with 17 bases between. Germline V gene data show CDR1 as SEHNR and CDR2 as FQNEAQ (reference sequence). CDR3 size: 16 residues. CDR3 in amino acids: CASSLLTAPDLYGYTF. Here the CDR3 DNA reads TGTGCCAGCAGCTTATTGACTGCACCGGACCTCTATGGCTACACCTTC.

In its sample, this clone ranks as medium-sized (0.01 to 0.1%). J is TRBJ1-2 and V is TRBV6-5; TRBD1 agrees at 10 bases. The CDR3 contains 15 residues. Germline V gene sequence: CDR1 MNHEY, CDR2 SVGAGI. J was trimmed by 4 bases and V by 5 bases; bases with no gene match: 7. The CDR3 bases are TGTGCCAGCAGTAAACCGGGACAGGGGACCTATGGCTACACCTTC. This encodes CASSKPGQGTYGYTF.

The rearrangement links TRBV7-9 to TRBJ2-2; D is perhaps TRBD1 or TRBD2 (6 bases each). Looked up from germline, CDR1 is SEHNR and CDR2 is FQNEAQ (reference sequence). The CDR3 length is 17 residues. The V and J ends lost 6 bases and 1 base respectively, with 18 bases between them. Here the CDR3 DNA reads TGTGCCAGCAGGGAACCTACAGGGACTTGGAACACCGGGGAGCTGTTTTTT. Its translation: CASREPTGTWNTGELFF.

CDR3 nucleotides: TGTGCCAGCAGTGCCCGTCGACAGAGAACCTATGGCTACACCTTC. It encodes CASSARRQRTYGYTF. The V call is TRBV28, the J call TRBJ1-2; perhaps TRBD1 as D (5 bases). Germline assignment: CDR1 MDHEN and CDR2 SYDVKM. The CDR3 is 15 amino acids. Trimming cost V 5 bases and J 4 bases, with 17 bases left between them.

This clone was found once. This rearrangement joins TRBV19 to TRBJ1-5, with 9 bases aligning to TRBD1. The CDR3 loop spans 15 amino acids. J was trimmed by 1 base and V by 11 bases; bases with no gene match: 9. CDR1 is LNHDA, CDR2 SQIVND, per germline (reference sequence). The CDR3, as DNA: TGTGCCTCAAACTTCGGGACAGGGAGCAATCAGCCCCAGCATTTT. Amino acids: CASNFGTGSNQPQHF. Looking up the rest from reference TRBV19 and TRBJ1-5 gives the full variable domain: DGGITQSPKYLFRKEGQNVTLSCEQNLNHDAMYWYRQDPGQGLRLIYYSQIVNDFQKGDIAEGYSVSREKKESFPLTVTSAQKNPTAFYLCASNFGTGSNQPQHFGDGTRLSIL.

CDR3 sequence (DNA): TGTGCCTGGAGTTTCCTCAATCAGCCCCAGCATTTT. It translates to CAWSFLNQPQHF. V is TRBV30 and J is TRBJ1-5; no clear D gene. The CDR3 totals 12 residues. Trimming removed 2 bases at V and 3 bases at J, with 5 bases between. CDR1 is GTSNPN and CDR2 is SVGIG in the germline V gene (reference sequence).

The chain is built from TRBV19 and TRBJ1-6, with 7 positions matching TRBD1. V lost 3 bases, J lost 6 bases, and 5 bases stayed unmatched. There are 15 residues in the CDR3. In germline, CDR1 is LNHDA, CDR2 SQIVND (reference sequence). The CDR3 spells CASSIGNRGNSPLHF. The CDR3 DNA reads TGTGCCAGTAGTATCGGGAACAGGGGTAATTCACCCCTCCACTTT.

This chain connects TRBV12-3 or TRBV12-4 to TRBJ2-7; D is undetermined. This CDR3 has 13 residues. V was trimmed by 1 base and J by 2 bases, leaving 6 bases between them. The CDR3 sequence is CASSLGATYEQYF. CDR3 nucleotides: TGTGCCAGCAGTTTAGGAGCCACCTACGAGCAGTACTTC.

The chain employs TRBV6-5 and TRBJ2-5, with 9 nucleotides matching TRBD2. V shed 5 bases, J shed 3 bases, and the junction held 4 bases outside the gene matches. The CDR3 totals 14 residues. Germline assignment: CDR1 MNHEY and CDR2 SVGAGI. The chain's CDR3 is CASSIAGAKETQYF. DNA for the CDR3: TGTGCCAGCAGTATAGCGGGGGCGAAAGAGACCCAGTACTTC.

The CDR3 protein is CASSPAGRVTDTQYF. In DNA, the CDR3 is TGTGCCAGCAGCCCAGCGGGGAGGGTCACAGATACGCAGTATTTT. The rearrangement uses TRBV7-8 and TRBJ2-3; 7 bases line up with TRBD2. The CDR3 has 15 residues. Germline lookup yields CDR1 SGHVS and CDR2 FQNEAQ. J gave up 2 bases and V 5 bases, and 7 bases lay outside the gene matches.

Here the CDR3 DNA reads TGTGCCAGCAGCCAAGGTGGGGGGCTGCGCAATCAGCCCCAGCATTTT. This codes for CASSQGGGLRNQPQHF. This chain uses TRBV3-1 (or the pseudogene TRBV3-2) with TRBJ1-5, with a tentative D call TRBD1 (6 bases). The CDR3 sequence is 16 residues long. V lost 1 base to trimming and J lost 2 bases, with 12 bases between them. Germline CDR1 LGHDT, CDR2 YNNKEL (reference sequence).

This clone has just a few counts. The gene calls are TRBV5-1 and TRBJ1-6; perhaps TRBD1 as D (6 bases). The V end was cut by 9 bases, the J end by 9 bases, with 19 bases between. Germline CDR1 reads SGHRS; CDR2 reads YFSETQ. This CDR3 is 14 amino acids long. CDR3 DNA sequence: TGCGCCACCAAACAAGGGGGACTCACTTCACCCCTCCACTTT. It is translated as CATKQGGLTSPLHF.

The chain couples TRBV2 to TRBJ1-1; D may be TRBD1 (6 bases). The V and J ends lost 1 base and 1 base respectively, with 13 bases between them. CDR3 length: 16 residues. Germline loops: CDR1 SNHLY, CDR2 FYNNEI. CDR3 sequence (DNA): TGTGCCAGCAGTGAAGGCTGGGACATTCCGAACACTGAAGCTTTCTTT. The encoded protein is CASSEGWDIPNTEAFF.

The genes are TRBV19 and TRBJ1-4, with unresolved D. V was clipped by 4 bases and J by 6 bases, with 15 bases between them. Germline CDR1 is LNHDA and CDR2 is SQIVND (reference sequence). The CDR3 contains 15 residues. Here the CDR3 reads CASSKKQRVDEKLFF. DNA of the CDR3: TGTGCCAGTAGTAAGAAACAGCGGGTGGATGAAAAACTGTTTTTT.

The chain combines TRBV7-7 with TRBJ2-3; a weak D match, TRBD2 (5 bases). The V and J ends lost 5 bases and 2 bases respectively, with 8 bases between them. The CDR3 is 13 residues long. The germline V gene encodes CDR1 SSHAT and CDR2 FNYEAQ (reference sequence). The chain's CDR3 is CASSERLTDTQYF. Here the CDR3 DNA reads TGTGCCAGCAGCGAGCGGCTCACAGATACGCAGTATTTT.